This T cell receptor beta chain was recovered during a study of T cells in Graves' hyperthyroidism and ophthalmopathy. Researchers amplified the TCR beta CDR3 regions from RNA transcripts. An initial round of RT-PCR targeting the TCR CDR3 relied on the HTBI primer set. TCRdb independently ran MiXCR on the multiplex PCR reads; one entry per CDR3 protein. The sample consists of around 700,000 distinct CDR3 sequences, under 45% of them appearing once. CDR3 length equals 15 residues. Germline CDR1 SNHLY, CDR2 FYNNEI. About this clonotype itself: A single base separates this from a much larger clone, so it may be a read error.

The sequence came from a woman aged 40 to 50 with Graves' hyperthyroidism. Sequencing was done on a sample of blood. The rearrangement joins TRBV2 to TRBJ2-5; D assignment may be TRBD1 or TRBD2 (6 bases each). This CDR3 reads CVSSLQGGPGETQYF. The CDR3 nucleotides are TGTGTCAGCAGCCTTCAAGGGGGGCCGGGAGAGACCCAGTACTTC.